Below are 9 T cell receptor beta chains sequenced from a single sample in a study of Graves' ophthalmopathy and Graves' hyperthyroidism. The sequenced template was RNA, covering the TCR beta CDR3 region. HTBI primers were employed in first-round RT-PCR, then a second-round multiplex PCR followed. TCRdb fed the multiplex PCR reads into MiXCR, producing one record per CDR3 protein. The sample lists around 1,200,000 distinct CDR3 sequences, 35% to 45% seen once, with 11% in the top ten. The sequenced sample was peripheral blood or thyroid tissue (not recorded which). The receptors shown here come from an adult man with Graves' hyperthyroidism.

The genes are TRBV9 and TRBJ2-5; TRBD2 matches 15 bases. Germline assignment: CDR1 SGDLS and CDR2 YYNGEE. The CDR3 runs 19 residues. The V gene end was trimmed by 0 bases and the J gene end by 0 bases; junction bases not matched to a gene: 6. The CDR3 DNA is TGTGCCAGCAGCGTAGGGACTAGCGGGAGGGCCAAGTACCAAGAGACCCAGTACTTC. Its protein product is CASSVGTSGRAKYQETQYF.

This clonotype occurred many times. The rearrangement uses TRBV2 and TRBJ1-5, with D possibly being TRBD1 (6 bases). The CDR3 runs to 14 residues. Germline V lookup: CDR1 SNHLY, CDR2 FYNNEI. The V end was cut by 3 bases, the J end by 3 bases, with 9 bases between. The CDR3, as DNA: TGTGCCAGCAGTGAGCGGACAGTCAATCAGCCCCAGCATTTT. Amino acids: CASSERTVNQPQHF.

The chain has TRBV28 and TRBJ1-4, with D uncertain. Trimming took off 6 bases at V and 3 bases at J, with 8 bases between the two ends. Per germline, CDR1 MDHEN and CDR2 SYDVKM. This CDR3 has 13 amino acids. Here the CDR3 DNA reads TGTGCCAGCAGGGTTATAGCTAATGAAAAACTGTTTTTT. Its translation: CASRVIANEKLFF.

Remarks on this clonotype: Given the absence of the conserved phenylalanine or tryptophan at the CDR3 end, a read error is likely. It is unclear where the CDR3 begins or ends on the DNA, so no DNA is shown, and the CDR3 is as TCRdb lists it. This chain links TRBV2 with TRBJ2-6. The CDR3 numbers 17 amino acids, ends counted. CDR1 and CDR2 from the germline V gene are SNHLY and FYNNEI. The CDR3: CASSDARAVYGANVLVL.

In the case of this clonotype: This may come from a read error, since a much larger clone is one base off. This chain links TRBV7-3 with TRBJ1-1, with D possibly being TRBD1 (5 bases). V was shortened by 9 bases and J by 1 base, with 15 bases between the two germline ends. Germline-derived CDR1 and CDR2 are SGHTA and FQGTGA. The CDR3 sequence is 14 residues long. CDR3 amino acids: CARSTGTENTEAFF. The CDR3 nucleotides are TGTGCCAGAAGTACCGGGACGGAGAACACTGAAGCTTTCTTT.

At least ten counts were recorded for this clonotype. The genes are TRBV7-8 and TRBJ2-5; D gene unclear. With 6 bases removed from V and 5 bases from J, the gap between germline ends came to 22 bases. Germline V CDR1 and CDR2: SGHVS, FQNEAQ. The length of the CDR3 is 16 residues. CDR3 bases: TGTGCCAGCAGACTTAGTGATAGCCTATGGGCGGAGACCCAGTACTTC. Translated: CASRLSDSLWAETQYF.

The chain carries TRBV10-3 and TRBJ1-2, with unresolved D. The germline V gene encodes CDR1 ENHRY and CDR2 SYGVKD. With 4 bases removed from V and 6 bases from J, the gap between germline ends came to 12 bases. The CDR3 is made up of 13 amino acids. CDR3: CAISARAVDGYTF. The CDR3 bases are TGTGCCATCAGTGCACGGGCCGTGGATGGCTACACCTTC.

This clonotype has a count of ten or more. The chain joins TRBV15 to TRBJ2-2, with D unclear. The CDR3 extends over 11 amino acids. Germline V gene sequence: CDR1 LNHNV, CDR2 YYDKDF (reference sequence). V was clipped by 5 bases and J by 11 bases, with 9 bases between them. The CDR3 coding sequence is TGTGCCACCAGCTTGACACGCGAGCTGTTTTTT. Protein product: CATSLTRELFF.

In this sample, this clonotype turned up many times. The rearrangement links TRBV29-1 to TRBJ1-2, with 7 bases matching TRBD1. CDR3 length equals 13 residues. With V trimmed by 7 bases and J by 8 bases, 13 bases remained unmatched. Germline lookup yields CDR1 SQVTM and CDR2 ANQGSEA. The CDR3 DNA reads as TGCAGCGCCCGGGACAGCAAGGCTAAAGGCTACACCTTC. This translates into CSARDSKAKGYTF.